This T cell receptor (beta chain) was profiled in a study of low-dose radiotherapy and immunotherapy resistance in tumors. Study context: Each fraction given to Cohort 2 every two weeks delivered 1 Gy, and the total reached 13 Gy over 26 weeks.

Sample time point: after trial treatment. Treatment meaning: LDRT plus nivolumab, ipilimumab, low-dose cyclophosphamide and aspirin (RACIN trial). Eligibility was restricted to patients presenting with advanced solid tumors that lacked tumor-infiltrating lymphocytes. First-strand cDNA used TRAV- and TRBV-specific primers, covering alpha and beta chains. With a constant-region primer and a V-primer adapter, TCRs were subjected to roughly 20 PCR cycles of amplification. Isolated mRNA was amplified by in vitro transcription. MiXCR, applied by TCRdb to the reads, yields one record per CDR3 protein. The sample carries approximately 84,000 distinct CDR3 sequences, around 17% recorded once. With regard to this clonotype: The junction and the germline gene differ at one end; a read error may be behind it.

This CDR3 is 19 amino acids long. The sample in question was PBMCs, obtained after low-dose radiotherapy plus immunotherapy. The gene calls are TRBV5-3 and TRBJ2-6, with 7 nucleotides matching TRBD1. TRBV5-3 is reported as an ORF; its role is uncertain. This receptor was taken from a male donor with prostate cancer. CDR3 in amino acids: CASSFSRDSLNSGANVLTF. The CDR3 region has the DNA TGTGCCAGCAGCTTCAGCCGGGACAGCCTAAACTCTGGGGCCAACGTCCTGACTTTC.